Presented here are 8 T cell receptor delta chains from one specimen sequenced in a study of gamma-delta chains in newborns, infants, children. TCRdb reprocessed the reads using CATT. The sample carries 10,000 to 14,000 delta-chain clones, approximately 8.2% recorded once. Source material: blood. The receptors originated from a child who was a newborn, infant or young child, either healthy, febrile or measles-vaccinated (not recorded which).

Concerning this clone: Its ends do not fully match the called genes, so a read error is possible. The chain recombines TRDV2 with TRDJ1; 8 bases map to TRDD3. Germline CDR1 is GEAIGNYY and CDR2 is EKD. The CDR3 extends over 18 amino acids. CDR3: CACDDIRMGDARTYKLIF. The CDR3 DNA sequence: TGTGCCTGTGACGACATTCGGATGGGGGATGCGCGCACCTATAAACTCATCTTT.

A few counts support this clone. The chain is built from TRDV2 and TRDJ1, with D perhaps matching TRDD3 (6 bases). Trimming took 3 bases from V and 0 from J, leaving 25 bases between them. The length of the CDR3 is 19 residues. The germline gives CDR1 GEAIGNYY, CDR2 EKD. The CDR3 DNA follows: TGTGCCTGTGACTCCCTCGGAGGGAGTAACTACTGGGACACCGATAAACTCATCTTT. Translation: CACDSLGGSNYWDTDKLIF.

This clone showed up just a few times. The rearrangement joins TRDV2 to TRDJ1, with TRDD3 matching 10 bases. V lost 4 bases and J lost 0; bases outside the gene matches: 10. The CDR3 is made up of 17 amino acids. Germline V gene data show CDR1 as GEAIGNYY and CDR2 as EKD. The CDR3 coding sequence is TGTGCCTGTGAACCATTACTGGGGGATCGGTACACCGATAAACTCATCTTT. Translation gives CACEPLLGDRYTDKLIF.

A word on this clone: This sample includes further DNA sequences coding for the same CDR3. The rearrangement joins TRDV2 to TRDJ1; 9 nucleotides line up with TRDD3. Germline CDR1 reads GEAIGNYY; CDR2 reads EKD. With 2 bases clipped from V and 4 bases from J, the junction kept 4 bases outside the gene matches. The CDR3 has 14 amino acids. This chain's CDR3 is CACDRLGDLDKLIF. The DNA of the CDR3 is TGTGCCTGTGACAGGCTGGGGGATCTCGATAAACTCATCTTT.

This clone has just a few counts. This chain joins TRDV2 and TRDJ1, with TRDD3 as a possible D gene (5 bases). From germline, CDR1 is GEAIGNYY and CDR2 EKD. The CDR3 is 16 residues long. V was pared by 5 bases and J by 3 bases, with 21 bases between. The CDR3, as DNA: TGTGCCTGTGCACACGTCGTAAGGATGGGGTCCGATAAACTCATCTTT. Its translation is CACAHVVRMGSDKLIF.

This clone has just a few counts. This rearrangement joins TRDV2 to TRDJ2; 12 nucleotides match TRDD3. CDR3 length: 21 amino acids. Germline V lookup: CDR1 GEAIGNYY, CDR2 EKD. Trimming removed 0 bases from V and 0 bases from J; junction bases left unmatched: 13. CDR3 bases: TGTGCCTGTGACACCGTACTGGGGGATACCGCAGGGCCAACTTTGACAGCACAACTCTTCTTT. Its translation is CACDTVLGDTAGPTLTAQLFF.

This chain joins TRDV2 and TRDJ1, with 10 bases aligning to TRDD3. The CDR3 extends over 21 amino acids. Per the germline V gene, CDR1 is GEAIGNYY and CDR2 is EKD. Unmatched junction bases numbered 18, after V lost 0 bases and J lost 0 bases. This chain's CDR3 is CACDTVASGGGIRVYTDKLIF. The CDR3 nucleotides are TGTGCCTGTGACACCGTGGCTTCAGGCGGGGGGATACGCGTCTACACCGATAAACTCATCTTT.

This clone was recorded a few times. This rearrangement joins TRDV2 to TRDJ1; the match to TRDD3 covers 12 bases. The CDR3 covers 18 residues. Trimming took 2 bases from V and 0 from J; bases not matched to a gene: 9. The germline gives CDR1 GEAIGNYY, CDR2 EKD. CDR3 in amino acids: CACDKLGDTPKDTDKLIF. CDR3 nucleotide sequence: TGTGCCTGTGACAAACTGGGGGATACCCCCAAAGACACCGATAAACTCATCTTT.